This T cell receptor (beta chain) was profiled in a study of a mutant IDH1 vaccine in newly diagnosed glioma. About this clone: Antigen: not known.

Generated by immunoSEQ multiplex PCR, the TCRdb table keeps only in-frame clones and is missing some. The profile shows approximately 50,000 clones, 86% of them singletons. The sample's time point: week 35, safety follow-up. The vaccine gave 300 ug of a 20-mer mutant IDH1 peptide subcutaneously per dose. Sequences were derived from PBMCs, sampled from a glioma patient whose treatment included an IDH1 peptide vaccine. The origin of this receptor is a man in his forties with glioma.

The CDR3 DNA sequence: TGCGCCAGCAGCAGGACTAGCGGGAAAGGAGGAGAGACCCAGTACTTC. This encodes CASSRTSGKGGETQYF. The chain has TRBV4-3 and TRBJ2-5; 12 bases align to TRBD2. V lost 5 bases to trimming and J lost 4 bases; unmatched junction nucleotides: 8. The germline V gene encodes CDR1 LGHNA and CDR2 YSLEER. CDR3 size: 16 residues.